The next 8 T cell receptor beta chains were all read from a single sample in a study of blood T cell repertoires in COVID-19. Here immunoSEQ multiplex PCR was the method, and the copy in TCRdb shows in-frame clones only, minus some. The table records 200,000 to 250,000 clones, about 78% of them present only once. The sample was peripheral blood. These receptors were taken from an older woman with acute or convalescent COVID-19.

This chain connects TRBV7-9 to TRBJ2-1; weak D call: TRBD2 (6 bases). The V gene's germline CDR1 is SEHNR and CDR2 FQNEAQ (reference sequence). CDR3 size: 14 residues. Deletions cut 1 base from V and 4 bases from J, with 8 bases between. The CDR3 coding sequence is TGTGCCAGCAGCTTAGAGGCGGGGTACAATGAGCAGTTCTTC. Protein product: CASSLEAGYNEQFF.

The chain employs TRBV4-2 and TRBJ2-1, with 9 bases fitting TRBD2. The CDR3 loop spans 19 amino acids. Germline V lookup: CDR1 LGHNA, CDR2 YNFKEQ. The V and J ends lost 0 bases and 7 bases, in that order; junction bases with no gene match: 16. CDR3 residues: CASSQDSLSLAGSNNEQFF. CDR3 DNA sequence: TGTGCCAGCAGCCAAGATTCTCTGTCTCTAGCGGGAAGTAATAATGAGCAGTTCTTC.

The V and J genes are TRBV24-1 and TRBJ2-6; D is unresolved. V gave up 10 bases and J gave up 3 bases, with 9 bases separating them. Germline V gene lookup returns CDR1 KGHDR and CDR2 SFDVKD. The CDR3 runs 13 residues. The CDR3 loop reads CATGQDGANVLTF. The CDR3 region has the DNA TGTGCCACGGGTCAGGATGGGGCCAACGTCCTGACTTTC.

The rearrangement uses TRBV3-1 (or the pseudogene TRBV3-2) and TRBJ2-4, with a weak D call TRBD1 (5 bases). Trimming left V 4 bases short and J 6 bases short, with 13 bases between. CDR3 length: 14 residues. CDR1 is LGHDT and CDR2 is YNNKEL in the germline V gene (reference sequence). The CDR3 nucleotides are TGTGCCAGCAGCCCCTGGGGCAACACAAACATTCAGTACTTC. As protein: CASSPWGNTNIQYF.

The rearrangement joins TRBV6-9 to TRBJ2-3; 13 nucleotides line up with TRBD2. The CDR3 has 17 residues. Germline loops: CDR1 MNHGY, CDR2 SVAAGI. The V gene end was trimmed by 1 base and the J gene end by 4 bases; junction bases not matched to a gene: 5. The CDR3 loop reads CASSYLELAGGADTQYF. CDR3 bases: TGTGCCAGCAGTTATTTGGAACTAGCGGGAGGGGCAGATACGCAGTATTTT.

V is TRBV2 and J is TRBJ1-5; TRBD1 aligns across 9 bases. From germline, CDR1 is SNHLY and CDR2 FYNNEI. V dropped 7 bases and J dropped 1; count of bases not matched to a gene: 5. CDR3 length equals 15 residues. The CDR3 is CASTDRGGSNQPQHF. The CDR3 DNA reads TGTGCCAGCACCGACAGGGGGGGGAGCAATCAGCCCCAGCATTTT.

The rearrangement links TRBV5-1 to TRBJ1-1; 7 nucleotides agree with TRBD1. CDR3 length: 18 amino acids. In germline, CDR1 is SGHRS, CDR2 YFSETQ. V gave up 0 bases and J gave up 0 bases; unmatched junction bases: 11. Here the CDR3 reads CASSLEGLPGQLNTEAFF. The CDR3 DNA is TGCGCCAGCAGCTTGGAGGGTTTACCGGGACAGCTGAACACTGAAGCTTTCTTT.

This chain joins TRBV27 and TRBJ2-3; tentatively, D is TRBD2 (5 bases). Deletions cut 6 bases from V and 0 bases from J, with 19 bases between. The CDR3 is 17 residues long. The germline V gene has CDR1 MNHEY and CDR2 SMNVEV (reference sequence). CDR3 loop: CASSSRVTLTSTDTQYF. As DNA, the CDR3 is TGTGCCAGCAGCTCGAGGGTCACGTTAACTAGCACAGATACGCAGTATTTT.